This T cell receptor beta chain was observed in a study of T cell responses to AZD1222 COVID-19 vaccine (dated by TCRdb to 2020 to 2022). For the wider study: TCR sequencing was performed for some 250 trial participants, of whom 200 to 220 were given two doses of AZD1222 and some 25 were given two doses of MenACWY control vaccine. Enrollment into the trials was organized by age into subgroups of 18-55, 56-69 and 70-plus years, and those subgroups contained roughly 150, 30 and 60 TCR-sequenced participants, respectively. The paper as a whole reports these results and caveats: Spike-specific TCR breadth and depth rose significantly after two AZD1222 doses compared with day 0 and with MenACWY recipients. Because no day 14 peak-response samples were available, repertoires were characterized only after the peak T cell response. In the small 56-69-year group, the increase in depth fell short of significance, most likely because of low power. CD4 TCRs associated with the vaccine covered the entire spike protein, and the dominant responses were in regions 160-218 and 743-854. Only six AZD1222 recipients were SARS-CoV-2 seropositive at baseline, limiting conclusions about previously exposed vaccinees. Participants were mostly white British, with more females than males. The authors suggested clonal diversity may have been underestimated. Reportedly, close to half of the unique spike-specific TCRs recognized epitopes lying outside the regions that are mutated in the B.1.351 and B.1.1.7 variants.

V and J are truncated by 5 bases and 2 bases respectively, leaving an intervening sequence of 19 bases. According to the germline V gene, CDR1 reads SGHVS and CDR2 reads FNYEAQ. Taken from cysteine to phenylalanine, the CDR3 has 16 residues. The kept DNA is CDR3 alone, 48 bases in frame from the first base. The CDR3 regions of human TCRbeta chains were analyzed by immunosequencing. In the original analysis: TCRs in the repertoires were compared against a reference library of SARS-CoV-2-specific TCRs that had been generated with the MIRA antigen-specificity platform. Breadth meant the fraction of unique TCRs that were SARS-CoV-2-associated, whereas depth meant the fraction of total T cells that were SARS-CoV-2-associated. Each spike-specific TCR was assigned to its reactive spike region and to a CD4 or CD8 class using the MIRA data. Log10-transformed breadth and depth values were compared by one-way ANOVA with Sidak's multiple comparisons tests. Not all clones reach the TCRdb copy of this immuneACCESS table, which keeps in-frame sequences only. Checked studies attribute under half of the gap to unresolved V genes and leave the rest unexplained. V and J calls and clone size are as listed in that table; D and trimming were resolved from the DNA. In this sample the table shows roughly 100,000 clones, approximately 92% of which occur a single time. The top ten clones comprise 35% to 55% of the sample.

On this clone itself: No antigen is known for it. No base quality values were provided; no much bigger clone lies one nucleotide off.

The time point label corresponds to: about 28 days (+/-7) after the second vaccine dose. AZD1222 recipients given second doses at about 4 weeks or at about 12 weeks were pooled, since spike-specific TCR depth and breadth were not found to differ between the two schedules. Vaccinee samples came from UK trials COV001 and COV002, including a single-blind randomized controlled phase 2/3 trial of AZD1222 (ChAdOx1 nCoV-19) in healthy adults. For TCRbeta chain sequencing, PBMC samples were collected from trial participants at day 0 and at day 28 after the second dose. The receptor chain draws on TRBV7-6 and TRBJ2-7; the D gene is possibly TRBD1, with 6 bases matching. This sequence was found in an adult who received the AZD1222 COVID-19 vaccine. The source was peripheral blood, collected 28 days after the second AZD1222 dose. The CDR3 reads CASSIQGRDLPYEQYF. The nucleotide sequence is given as TGTGCCAGCAGCATACAGGGACGGGACCTCCCCTACGAGCAGTACTTC.